Below, 16 T cell receptor beta chains from the same sample are listed, as sequenced in a study of cytomegalovirus exposure and HLA in healthy donors. PCR primers comprised 60 Vbeta and 13 Jbeta primers. Clones were sequenced by immunoSEQ multiplex PCR, and TCRdb holds only the in-frame ones, with some missing. The table has around 70,000 clones, around 75% seen once. Sequenced input: PBMCs. Receptors originate from a man in his 70s in good health and CMV-seronegative.

V is TRBV10-2 and J is TRBJ2-5; D is ambiguous. Trimming shortened V by 0 bases and J by 5 bases, and 7 bases separated the two germline ends. The CDR3 has 13 residues. Germline values: CDR1 WSHSY, CDR2 SAAADI. The CDR3 here is CASSESTTETQYF. The DNA for the CDR3 is TGCGCCAGCAGTGAGTCGACAACGGAGACCCAGTACTTC.

The rearrangement uses TRBV4-3 and TRBJ2-7; D gene ambiguous. CDR3 length: 12 amino acids. Trimming shortened V by 0 bases and J by 7 bases, and 7 bases separated the two germline ends. Germline V gene sequence: CDR1 LGHNA, CDR2 YSLEER. This chain's CDR3 is CASSQDLREQYF. The CDR3 coding sequence is TGCGCCAGCAGCCAAGACCTCAGGGAGCAGTACTTC.

V is TRBV27 and J is TRBJ1-4, with 8 nucleotides matching TRBD1. CDR1 is MNHEY and CDR2 is SMNVEV in the germline V gene (reference sequence). This CDR3 contains 14 residues. V lost 5 bases and J lost 8; bases outside the gene matches: 7. The CDR3, as DNA: TGTGCCAGCAGTAACACGGGACAGGAGGAAAAACTGTTTTTT. This translates into CASSNTGQEEKLFF.

V usage is TRBV19 and J usage is TRBJ2-7; TRBD1 matches 9 bases. The V gene end was trimmed by 9 bases and the J gene end by 5 bases; junction bases not matched to a gene: 26. Looked up from germline, CDR1 is LNHDA and CDR2 is SQIVND (reference sequence). This CDR3 comprises 19 residues. The CDR3 sequence: CASSLEVRDRVFVLDEQYF. CDR3 bases: TGTGCCAGCTCCCTGGAGGTCAGGGACAGGGTTTTTGTCCTGGACGAGCAGTACTTC.

V and J are TRBV7-2 and TRBJ1-3; TRBD1 matches at 7 bases. Trimming at V came to 5 bases and at J to 0 bases, leaving 7 bases not matched to a gene. Germline V gene lookup returns CDR1 SGHTA and CDR2 FQGNSA. The CDR3 runs to 16 residues. CDR3 sequence reads: CASSPRTGHSGNTIYF. The CDR3 region has the DNA TGTGCCAGCAGCCCAAGGACAGGACACTCTGGAAACACCATATATTTT.

This chain connects TRBV5-8 to TRBJ2-5, with D possibly TRBD1 on 5 matching bases. The germline CDR1 and CDR2 sequences are SGHTS and YDEGEE. V lost 7 bases, J lost 1 base, and 11 bases lay in between. CDR3 size: 13 residues. CDR3 coding DNA: TGTGCCAGCGACAGAAGAGTCCAAGAGACCCAGTACTTC. Amino acids: CASDRRVQETQYF.

The gene calls are TRBV6-1 and TRBJ1-2; D gene uncertain. Germline V lookup: CDR1 MNHNS, CDR2 SASEGT. CDR3 length: 13 amino acids. Trimming cost V 2 bases and J 7 bases, with 11 bases left between them. CDR3 region: CASSEQAAGGYTF. For the CDR3, the DNA is TGTGCCAGCAGTGAACAGGCCGCGGGTGGCTACACCTTC.

The J gene is TRBJ1-1, the V gene TRBV5-1; 8 positions match TRBD1. V lost 4 bases and J lost 5; bases outside the gene matches: 13. CDR1 and CDR2 from the germline V gene are SGHRS and YFSETQ. CDR3 length: 16 amino acids. Here the CDR3 DNA reads TGCGCCAGCAGCGAGAGACCAGGGGGCGCCGGGACTGAAGCTTTCTTT. Translation: CASSERPGGAGTEAFF.

This clone was picked up one time. The chain joins TRBV10-1 to TRBJ1-1; D possibly corresponds to TRBD1 (5 bases). Trimming cost V 5 bases and J 0 bases, with 7 bases left between them. Germline CDR1 is WNHNN and CDR2 is SYGVQD (reference sequence). This CDR3 comprises 13 residues. The CDR3, as DNA: TGCGCCAGCAGTCCACAGGTGAACACTGAAGCTTTCTTT. It specifies CASSPQVNTEAFF.

Only a few counts were recorded for this clone. V and J are TRBV7-8 and TRBJ2-5; 8 nucleotides agree with TRBD1. CDR1 and CDR2 (germline): SGHVS, FQNEAQ. The CDR3 length is 12 residues. With 3 bases clipped from V and 11 bases from J, the junction kept 5 bases outside the gene matches. CDR3 in amino acids: CASSLTGDKQYF. CDR3 coding DNA: TGTGCCAGCAGCTTGACAGGGGATAAGCAGTACTTC.

This clone turned up a few times. The chain is built from TRBV10-1 and TRBJ1-6; D remains unclear. The CDR3 length is 14 residues. Germline V gene data show CDR1 as WNHNN and CDR2 as SYGVQD (reference sequence). V was pared by 10 bases and J by 9 bases, with 19 bases between. The CDR3 loop is CATQATSFGSPLHF. CDR3 DNA sequence: TGCGCCACCCAAGCTACTTCGTTCGGTTCACCCCTCCACTTT.

The chain combines TRBV6-5 with TRBJ2-7; possible D gene TRBD1, 5 bases. Germline-derived CDR1 and CDR2 are MNHEY and SVGAGI. The CDR3 length is 15 residues. V was trimmed by 4 bases and J by 2 bases, leaving 15 bases between them. The CDR3 protein is CASSSPRETAYEQYF. The CDR3 nucleotides read TGTGCCAGCAGTTCCCCCAGGGAAACCGCCTACGAGCAGTACTTC.

Comments on this clone: At one end, the junction sequence differs from germline, possibly due to a read error. J is TRBJ2-2 and V is TRBV7-7; 7 bases match TRBD1. The CDR3 consists of 15 residues. Germline V gene lookup returns CDR1 SSHAT and CDR2 FNYEAQ (reference sequence). CDR3 bases: TGTGCTAGCAGCCCGGGGACAGCCCCTAGGGGGGAGCTGTTTTTT. Translating gives CASSPGTAPRGELFF. Together with reference TRBV7-7 and TRBJ2-2, the CDR3 gives the full variable domain: GAGVSQSPRYKVTKRGQDVTLRCDPISSHATLYWYQQALGQGPEFLTYFNYEAQPDKSGLPSDRFSAERPEGSISTLTIQRTEQRDSAMYRCASSPGTAPRGELFFGEGSRLTVL.

This chain connects TRBV7-8 to TRBJ2-2; perhaps TRBD1 as D (6 bases). Between the trimmed V and J ends, which lost 3 bases and 5 bases, there was a span of 22 bases. This CDR3 is 18 amino acids long. Germline lookup yields CDR1 SGHVS and CDR2 FQNEAQ. Written as DNA, the CDR3 is TGTGCCAGCAGCTTTGGGGTTCTGGGGCAGGGGATAACCGGGGAGCTGTTTTTT. Translating it yields CASSFGVLGQGITGELFF.

The genes are TRBV6-5 and TRBJ1-1, with a weak D call TRBD1 (6 bases). Trimming pared 6 bases from V and 1 base from J, leaving 12 bases between. The CDR3 length is 14 residues. The germline V gene encodes CDR1 MNHEY and CDR2 SVGAGI. The CDR3 sequence: CASSNRVGNTEAFF. CDR3 nucleotide sequence: TGTGCCAGCAGCAACAGGGTTGGGAACACTGAAGCTTTCTTT.

This rearrangement joins TRBV6-6 to TRBJ2-2; tentatively, D is TRBD1 (5 bases). Trimming took 2 bases from V and 4 from J, leaving 14 bases between them. This CDR3 contains 16 residues. The germline gives CDR1 MNHNY, CDR2 SVGAGI (reference sequence). CDR3 in DNA: TGTGCCAGCAGTTACAGGGGTAGCTCGGGCACCGGGGAGCTGTTTTTT. Translation gives CASSYRGSSGTGELFF.